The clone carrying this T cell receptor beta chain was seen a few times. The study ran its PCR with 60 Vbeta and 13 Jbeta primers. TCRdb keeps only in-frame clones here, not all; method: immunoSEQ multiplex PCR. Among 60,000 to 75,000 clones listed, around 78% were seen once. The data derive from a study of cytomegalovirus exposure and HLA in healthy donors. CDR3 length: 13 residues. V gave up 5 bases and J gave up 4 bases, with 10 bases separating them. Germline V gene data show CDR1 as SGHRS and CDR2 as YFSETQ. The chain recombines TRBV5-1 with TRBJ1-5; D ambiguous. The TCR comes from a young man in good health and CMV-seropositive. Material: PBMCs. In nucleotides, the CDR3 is TGCGCCAGCAGTCCGGACTGGAATCAGCCCCAGCATTTT. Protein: CASSPDWNQPQHF.